These 7 T cell receptor beta chains came from one sample sequenced in a study of blood T cells in healthy people across ages. A second roughly 6 to 11 cycle PCR used barcoded and J-beta primers. TCRdb reprocessed the 5' RACE reads via MiXCR and lists one record per CDR3 protein. The table records roughly 1.4 million distinct CDR3 sequences, 55% to 75% of them present only once. The specimen was blood. The receptor source for this set is a man aged 18 to 29 in good health.

The chain uses TRBV9 and TRBJ2-7; D is ambiguous. The ends were cut back, 0 bases at V and 0 bases at J, with 10 bases in the middle. The CDR3 loop spans 15 amino acids. CDR1 and CDR2 (germline): SGDLS, YYNGEE. CDR3 nucleotide sequence: TGTGCCAGCAGCGTAGCTACGGTGCCCTCCTACGAGCAGTACTTC. It codes for CASSVATVPSYEQYF.

V gene TRBV28 combines with J gene TRBJ2-1, with 12 bases aligning to TRBD2. The CDR3 is 15 amino acids. V was pared by 5 bases and J by 8 bases, with 7 bases of the junction left unmatched. The germline CDR1 and CDR2 sequences are MDHEN and SYDVKM. The CDR3: CASSLTSGSIYEQFF. The CDR3 DNA reads TGTGCCAGCAGTCTGACTAGCGGGAGTATATATGAGCAGTTCTTC.

This clonotype was observed a few times. The gene calls are TRBV29-1 and TRBJ2-7, with 10 bases that match TRBD1. Germline V gene data show CDR1 as SQVTM and CDR2 as ANQGSEA. CDR3 length: 16 amino acids. With 1 base clipped from V and 5 bases from J, the junction kept 11 bases outside the gene matches. The CDR3 loop reads CSVEVLGQGVVDEQYF. DNA of the CDR3: TGCAGCGTTGAAGTACTAGGACAGGGGGTAGTGGACGAGCAGTACTTC.

The V gene is TRBV14, the J gene TRBJ2-1; D is undetermined. The length of the CDR3 is 17 residues. The V gene's germline CDR1 is SGHDN and CDR2 FVKESK. Trimming cost V 0 bases and J 1 base, with 13 bases left between them. CDR3: CASSQDLYGGSYNEQFF. CDR3 in DNA: TGTGCCAGCAGCCAAGATCTATACGGCGGATCCTACAATGAGCAGTTCTTC.

J is TRBJ2-7 and V is TRBV12-3 or TRBV12-4; 15 positions agree with TRBD2. The end of the DNA is better explained by TRBJ2-5, so the J call may be wrong. This CDR3 is built from 14 residues. The CDR3 DNA reads TGTGCCAGCAGTTCGGGACTAGCGGGAGGGACCCAGTACTTC. It codes for CASSSGLAGGTQYF.

CDR3 nucleotide sequence: TGTGCCAGCAGCTTAGAGGCAGGTCTAAACACCGGGGAGCTGTTTTTT. Its translation is CASSLEAGLNTGELFF. This chain connects TRBV11-2 to TRBJ2-2; D gene unclear. The V gene's germline CDR1 is SGHAT and CDR2 FQNNGV. V dropped 0 bases and J dropped 2 bases, with 10 bases sitting between them. The CDR3 contains 16 residues.

The chain links TRBV20-1 to TRBJ2-4; 10 bases map to TRBD2. Germline CDR1 DFQATT, CDR2 SNEGSKA (reference sequence). The CDR3 extends over 13 amino acids. The junction had 5 bases not matched to a gene; V was cut back by 8 bases and J by 4 bases. This CDR3 is CSSLAGNKNIQYF. Written as DNA, the CDR3 is TGCAGTTCACTAGCGGGGAATAAAAACATTCAGTACTTC.